The T cell receptor beta chain under discussion was sequenced for a study of shared clonotypes between healthy human individuals (dated by TCRdb to 2019 to 2021). For the study in its entirety: A few men and a couple of women, aged 18 to 49 years, made up the cohort. Per donor, three plates each were used for CD4 naive and CD4 memory, two for CD8 naive, and one for CD8 memory. To estimate repertoire size and how much clonotypes are shared between individuals, the study performed deep sequencing of blood TCR repertoires from about 5 healthy adults. Different laboratories and diverse techniques were used to prepare libraries and sequence TCR repertoires, to increase sequencing depth and limit assay-specific biases. Leukapheresis yielded between about 0.8 and 9.5 billion PBMCs per donor.

General findings and caveats noted by the study authors: Rarefaction of sorted-subset datasets indicated incomplete sequencing despite the large sequencing depth. Sharing across several donors was observed for approximately 4.6% of naive CD4, about 4% of naive CD8, 2% to 2.5% of memory CD4, and roughly 0.43% of memory CD8 clonotypes. Only blood was sampled, and tissue TCR repertoires likely differ from those in blood. Estimated clonotype richness was generally larger for naive than for memory subsets. Pairwise subsampling indicated that sequencing depth was expected to affect the degree of clonotype sharing among donors. Compared with non-shared clonotypes, the clonotypes found in all four sorted-subset donors had higher generation probabilities. The small number of donors limited the genetic and exposure-history diversity represented.

The donors were healthy, HIV-negative adults who had no recently reported acute infections or vaccinations. Only Caucasian adults living in Nashville, Tennessee, USA were represented among the donors. CD4+ T cells were enriched by magnetic negative selection, after which naive cells were positively selected on CD45RA and the negative fraction was taken as the memory subset. Blood was collected by leukapheresis, and PBMCs were isolated by Ficoll-Histopaque density gradient centrifugation and then cryopreserved in liquid nitrogen vapor phase. Analytical flow cytometry was used to check the purity and quantity of every magnetically sorted T cell population. Genomic DNA was isolated from each sorted fraction and quantified by UV absorbance on a Nanodrop 2000c. Using the deep immunoSEQ assay, TCR CDR3 regions were amplified from genomic DNA by multiplex PCR. Extracted genomic DNA from each cell subset was distributed evenly across all wells of several immunoSEQ 96-well plates, and each plate was treated as a replicate. Each replicate PCR for sorted subsets received around 200 ng genomic DNA, equal to about 30,000 T cell genomes. Purified libraries were quantified with a Qubit 3.0 fluorometer, sized on a Bioanalyzer 2100, and re-quantified with the KAPA Library Quantification kit. Every immunoSEQ 96-well plate was sequenced on a separate single-read 150-cycle Illumina NextSeq 550 flow cell. Per the original workflow: The immunoSEQ output contained only junctional sequences without quality scores, so filtering could not match that applied to full-length reads. To assign V/J genes and CDR3, sequences were annotated against IMGT germline references using PyIR, a Python wrapper for IgBLAST v1.9. Reads were removed for weak V/J assignments (E-value above 1e-6), missing CDR3, stop codons, out-of-frame junctions, or ambiguous translated residues. V3J clonotypes were defined as sequences sharing the same inferred V gene, J gene, and CDR3 amino acid sequence. Percentage overlap between repertoires was computed as shared unique clonotypes divided by the size of the smaller repertoire. Repertoire richness was assessed with RTK rarefaction, the Chao1 estimator, and Recon v2.1 estimates of unobserved clonotypes. For all TCRbeta clonotypes obtained by the gDNA method from a handful of donors, generation probabilities were computed with OLGA. What TCRdb holds here is the immuneACCESS table cut down to in-frame rearrangements. Part of the clones is not present; checked against another copy, under half of the missing clones reflect an unresolved V gene, and the others are unexplained. The DNA gave D and trimming, while V, J and clone size come from that table. For this sample there are 2 million to 3 million clones; roughly 93% appear just once. The top ten constitute about 0.39% of the sample.

As for this clone: It lacks a known antigen. The record has no base qualities; no much larger clone is one base away.

Sample: naive CD4+ T cells from PBMCs. According to the study, the label for this sample's cell subset or site signals: CD45RA+ positively selected. The source is a man aged 18 to 29 in good health. Some clones in this sample may be carry-over from other donors' samples.

CDR3 loop: CASSFDRSGYTF. The DNA reads as follows: TGTGCCAGCAGTTTCGACAGGAGTGGCTACACCTTC. The rearranged chain carries TRBV28 and TRBJ1-2; TRBD1 is perhaps the D gene, given 6 matching bases. In the germline V gene, CDR1 corresponds to MDHEN and CDR2 to SYDVKM. The junction carries 9 bases between V and J, which are trimmed by 3 bases and 7 bases respectively. The CDR3, from cysteine to phenylalanine, totals 12 residues. Only the CDR3 part of the read is kept: 36 bases, read in frame from the first base.